The sequence of this T cell receptor beta chain was determined in a study of T cells in Graves' hyperthyroidism and ophthalmopathy. This clonotype was counted many times. Absence of ophthalmopathy progression within 18 months defined stable Graves' hyperthyroidism. TCR beta CDR3 regions were amplified from RNA. The HTBI set primed first-round TCR CDR3 RT-PCR. Via MiXCR, TCRdb re-called the multiplex PCR reads, giving one row per CDR3 protein. The sample gives under 400,000 distinct CDR3 sequences, around 23% of which show up once; about 50% is in the top ten. The length of the CDR3 is 17 residues. Germline V CDR1 and CDR2: KGHSH, LQKENI. V lost 3 bases and J lost 1, with 16 bases in between.

Specimen: blood. This chain uses TRBV18 with TRBJ1-5; D is perhaps TRBD1 (5 bases). The origin of this receptor is a woman aged 45-59 years with Graves' hyperthyroidism. DNA for the CDR3: TGTGCCAGCTCACCCCCGTTCGAGGGGTTGAGCAATCAGCCCCAGCATTTT. Translated: CASSPPFEGLSNQPQHF.